This T cell receptor beta chain was captured by sequencing in a study of blood T cell repertoires in COVID-19. Study overall: Sites across the United States, Italy and Spain contributed samples from acute and convalescent COVID-19. Nucleic acid was either cDNA or gDNA, and it came from T cells, B-cell-depleted T cells, or PBMCs.

Seattle cases were enrolled at active infection and followed longitudinally. Germline CDR1 reads MDHEN; CDR2 reads SYDVKM. V lost 5 bases, J lost 2 bases, and 8 bases stayed unmatched. The CDR3 runs to 17 residues. Sequencing was performed with immunoSEQ multiplex PCR; in TCRdb, only in-frame clones are kept and a portion is missing. The table shows about 280,000 clones, with around nine tenths occurring only once. Sequenced sample: peripheral blood. This clonotype was sampled from a woman younger than 45 with COVID-19, enrolled during active disease. This chain joins TRBV28 and TRBJ2-7; 14 bases map to TRBD2. CDR3 bases: TGTGCCAGCAGTCCCGGGACTAGCGGGAGCCACCCCTACGAGCAGTACTTC. This gives the protein CASSPGTSGSHPYEQYF. Variable domain in full (rest from reference TRBV28 and TRBJ2-7): DVKVTQSSRYLVKRTGEKVFLECVQDMDHENMFWYRQDPGLGLRLIYFSYDVKMKEKGDIPEGYSVSREKKERFSLILESASTNQTSMYLCASSPGTSGSHPYEQYFGPGTRLTVT.